These 17 T cell receptor beta chains came from one sample sequenced in a study of beta chain features in type 1 diabetes. Notes on the study in general: Shorter TCRB CDR3s, moderately but significantly so, were found in Type 1 diabetes patients in all four CD4+ subsets.

These receptors are not linked to any known antigen. Expressed TCRB transcripts got sequenced, as all isolated RNA was reverse transcribed. Libraries were prepared by immunoSEQ multiplex PCR; TCRdb keeps only in-frame clonotypes and omits some of them. Among 300,000 to 400,000 clones listed, 8.5% to 10% were seen once. The sample consisted of central memory CD4+ T cells from blood. The receptors derive from a man aged 30 to 45 with type 1 diabetes.

This clone was seen many times. The V call is TRBV2, the J call TRBJ2-2; possible D gene TRBD2, 5 bases. V was clipped by 3 bases and J by 2 bases, with 13 bases between them. CDR3 size: 16 residues. The germline V gene encodes CDR1 SNHLY and CDR2 FYNNEI. The CDR3 nucleotides read TGTGCCAGCAGTGAGCGACTACCCTTAAACACCGGGGAGCTGTTTTTT. It specifies CASSERLPLNTGELFF.

The chain joins TRBV6-1 to TRBJ1-6; 8 nucleotides agree with TRBD1. The CDR3 covers 13 residues. The germline gives CDR1 MNHNS, CDR2 SASEGT. Unmatched junction bases numbered 6, after V lost 4 bases and J lost 13 bases. The DNA of the CDR3 is TGTGCCAGCAGTGCGTCGACAGGGGCCCCCCTCCACTTT. Translating it yields CASSASTGAPLHF.

This clone was detected only a few times. J is TRBJ2-3 and V is TRBV5-4; D ambiguous. This CDR3 comprises 15 residues. Germline values: CDR1 SGHNT, CDR2 YYREEE (reference sequence). Trimming cost V 2 bases and J 1 base, with 11 bases left between them. The CDR3 here is CASSLGSYRTDTQYF. The CDR3 DNA reads as TGTGCCAGCAGCTTAGGCTCATACCGCACAGATACGCAGTATTTT.

The chain combines TRBV7-2 with TRBJ1-2; D not resolved. The germline CDR1 and CDR2 sequences are SGHTA and FQGNSA. The CDR3 spans 15 residues. V was shortened by 2 bases and J by 5 bases, with 15 bases between the two germline ends. As DNA, the CDR3 is TGTGCCAGCAGCTTAAATTCCTTCGGACCATATGGCTACACCTTC. Translated: CASSLNSFGPYGYTF.

The J gene is TRBJ1-6, the V gene TRBV28; D not resolved. The CDR3 has 13 amino acids. Germline V gives CDR1 MDHEN, CDR2 SYDVKM. V was clipped by 8 bases and J by 6 bases, with 11 bases between them. The CDR3 sequence: CASCPGINSPLHF. CDR3 coding DNA: TGTGCCAGCTGCCCGGGGATTAATTCACCCCTCCACTTT.

This chain uses TRBV9 with TRBJ2-1; 10 positions match TRBD2. After removal of 3 bases from V and 4 bases from J, the junction contained 4 bases not matched to a gene. Germline V CDR1 and CDR2: SGDLS, YYNGEE. The CDR3 consists of 15 residues. This chain's CDR3 is CASSAGTSVYNEQFF. Written as DNA, the CDR3 is TGTGCCAGCAGCGCAGGGACTAGCGTATACAATGAGCAGTTCTTC.

In its sample, this clone was seen many times. This specimen includes other DNA sequences encoding the same CDR3. The chain recombines TRBV11-3 with TRBJ2-1; D could derive from TRBD1 or TRBD2 (5 bases each). Germline CDR1 reads SGHNT; CDR2 reads YENEEA. The CDR3 extends over 18 amino acids. V was trimmed by 0 bases and J by 0 bases, leaving 15 bases between them. CDR3 nucleotides: TGTGCCAGCAGCTTAGATCAGGGCGGGTCGAGCTCCTACAATGAGCAGTTCTTC. It is translated as CASSLDQGGSSSYNEQFF.

This clone was seen more than once but under ten times. DNA of the CDR3: TGTGCCAGCAGCCAATGGGATCGGGGCGGGAGGGCCAATGAGCAGTTCTTC. Protein: CASSQWDRGGRANEQFF. V usage is TRBV4-2 and J usage is TRBJ2-1, with 9 bases aligning to TRBD2. Germline trimming cut 2 bases from V and 6 bases from J; bases unmatched to any gene: 11. Germline values: CDR1 LGHNA, CDR2 YNFKEQ. CDR3 size: 17 residues.

V gene TRBV19 combines with J gene TRBJ1-5; D possibly corresponds to TRBD1 (5 bases). The V end lost 5 bases, the J end lost 2 bases, and 13 bases lay between the germline ends. This CDR3 is 15 amino acids long. Germline-derived CDR1 and CDR2 are LNHDA and SQIVND (reference sequence). CDR3 nucleotides: TGTGCCAGTAGTCCCATAGGGGAAGGCAATCAGCCCCAGCATTTT. This gives the protein CASSPIGEGNQPQHF.

This clone was seen a handful of times. The V gene is TRBV29-1, the J gene TRBJ2-5; 8 bases fit TRBD1. Germline assignment: CDR1 SQVTM and CDR2 ANQGSEA. The trim removed 2 bases at V and 3 bases at J, leaving 2 bases unmatched. This CDR3 is 13 amino acids long. CDR3 coding DNA: TGCAGCGTTGAAAGGGACAGGAAAGAGACCCAGTACTTC. Translated: CSVERDRKETQYF.

At least ten counts were recorded for this clone. The chain joins TRBV7-2 to TRBJ1-1; possibly TRBD1 for D (6 bases). The CDR3 has 14 residues. Trimming removed 5 bases from V and 5 bases from J, with 15 bases in between. Germline V gene lookup returns CDR1 SGHTA and CDR2 FQGNSA. The CDR3 reads CASSLLTGLTEAFF. The CDR3 DNA reads TGTGCCAGCAGCCTCCTGACAGGATTGACTGAAGCTTTCTTT. The entire variable domain, with the rest obtained from reference TRBV7-2 and TRBJ1-1, is as follows: GAGVSQSPSNKVTEKGKDVELRCDPISGHTALYWYRQSLGQGLEFLIYFQGNSAPDKSGLPSDRFSAERTGGSVSTLTIQRTQQEDSAVYLCASSLLTGLTEAFFGQGTRLTVV.

This sequence joins TRBV2 and TRBJ2-5; the match to TRBD2 covers 8 bases. CDR1 and CDR2 from the germline V gene are SNHLY and FYNNEI. Trimming took 7 bases from V and 4 from J; bases not matched to a gene: 8. The CDR3 spans 14 residues. This chain's CDR3 is CASILGGGVETQYF. The DNA for the CDR3 is TGTGCCAGCATCCTCGGGGGGGGCGTAGAGACCCAGTACTTC.

The table lists this clone with many counts. The genes are TRBV18 and TRBJ1-1; D might be TRBD1 (6 bases). Per germline, CDR1 KGHSH and CDR2 LQKENI. This CDR3 is 18 amino acids long. Trimming pared 1 base from V and 0 bases from J, leaving 18 bases between. CDR3 in DNA: TGTGCCAGCTCACCACGAATCCTCAGGGGCGATTTGAACACTGAAGCTTTCTTT. Translating it yields CASSPRILRGDLNTEAFF.

This rearrangement joins TRBV9 to TRBJ2-7; D uncertain. CDR1 is SGDLS, CDR2 YYNGEE, per germline. The germline V and J ends were trimmed by 0 bases and 2 bases, with 12 bases remaining between them. CDR3 length: 15 amino acids. The CDR3 spells CASSVGSKPTYEQYF. The CDR3 bases are TGTGCCAGCAGCGTAGGGAGCAAGCCTACCTACGAGCAGTACTTC.

The chain carries TRBV11-1 and TRBJ2-7; D is perhaps TRBD1 (6 bases). Germline loops: CDR1 SGHAT, CDR2 FQDESV (reference sequence). This CDR3 spans 15 amino acids. V lost 2 bases and J lost 1, with 12 bases in between. CDR3 bases: TGTGCCAGCAGCTTAATAGTGGACAGTTCCTACGAGCAGTACTTC. Its protein product is CASSLIVDSSYEQYF.

The rearrangement joins TRBV19 to TRBJ1-4; D uncertain. The CDR3 spans 14 residues. The germline gives CDR1 LNHDA, CDR2 SQIVND (reference sequence). V dropped 3 bases and J dropped 8 bases, with 13 bases sitting between them. The CDR3 DNA follows: TGTGCCAGTAGTATCCCCGGGAAGTTGGAAAAACTGTTTTTT. Encoded protein: CASSIPGKLEKLFF.

This clone was seen only a few times. This chain connects TRBV5-6 to TRBJ2-7, with a tentative D call TRBD1 (6 bases). Germline V lookup: CDR1 SGHDT, CDR2 YYEEEE. The CDR3 covers 13 residues. Trimming removed 1 base at V and 5 bases at J, with 10 bases between. Written as DNA, the CDR3 is TGTGCCAGCAGCTTGCCAGGGGCGCACGAGCAGTACTTC. Translating gives CASSLPGAHEQYF.